This TCR beta chain is drawn from a study of T-cell reconstitution after alpha-beta-depleted transplantation in children. Unique molecular identifiers were incorporated into the prepared TCRbeta library. One entry per CDR3 protein, called by TCRdb with MiXCR from the PCR reads. The repertoire holds about 540,000 distinct CDR3 sequences, around 20% seen once, with 3% to 4% in the top ten. Trimming stripped 0 bases from V and 9 bases from J, with 7 bases between. The CDR3 spans 12 residues. Germline values: CDR1 SGHRS, CDR2 YFSETQ. This clonotype occurred a few times. The sequences come from PBMCs from the stem cell graft donor, collected from the stem cell graft. The V and J genes are TRBV5-1 and TRBJ2-1; D uncertain. This sequence was found in a human donor who donated a stem cell graft to a child with acute lymphoblastic leukemia. DNA for the CDR3: TGCGCCAGCAGCTTGGTTCGGACTGAGCAGTTCTTC. Its protein product is CASSLVRTEQFF. Full variable domain (rest looked up from reference TRBV5-1 and TRBJ2-1): KAGVTQTPRYLIKTRGQQVTLSCSPISGHRSVSWYQQTPGQGLQFLFEYFSETQRNKGNFPGRFSGRQFSNSRSEMNVSTLELGDSALYLCASSLVRTEQFFGPGTRLTVL.